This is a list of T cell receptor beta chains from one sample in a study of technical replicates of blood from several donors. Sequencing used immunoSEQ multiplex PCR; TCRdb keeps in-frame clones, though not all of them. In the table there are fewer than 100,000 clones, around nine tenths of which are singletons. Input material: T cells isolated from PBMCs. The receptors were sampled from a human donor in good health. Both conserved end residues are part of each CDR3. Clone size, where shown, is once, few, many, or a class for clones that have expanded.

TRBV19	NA	CASSIIQGGRTEAFF
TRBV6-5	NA	CASNNDMHTQYF
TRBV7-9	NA	CASSVRDRVYSNYGYTF
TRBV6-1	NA	CASSELGTPTYEQYF
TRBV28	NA	CASSLWTRGSGANVLTF
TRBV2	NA	CASSEPTGTSGVSSTDTQYF
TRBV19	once	CASQTKTGSSYEQYF
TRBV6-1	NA	CAPHPGGSYEQYF
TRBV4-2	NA	CASSQDNTFHTDTQYF
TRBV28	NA	CASQAGRETQYF
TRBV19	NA	CASSTFGTDTQYF
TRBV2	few	CASSSASLTNEQYF
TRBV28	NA	CASLSGPMRETQYF
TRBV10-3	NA	CAISHSGRVRSYNEQFF
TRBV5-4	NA	CASSLAGGELFF
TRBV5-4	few	CASSTAPGQNTEAFF
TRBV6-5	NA	CASIPGGNTGELFF
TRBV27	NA	CASSIESSYEQYF
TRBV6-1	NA	CASTHHGNYGYTF
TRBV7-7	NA	CASSPRDGTGDTQYF
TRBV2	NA	CASSRAHEQYF
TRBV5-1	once	CASSYGLAGFYEQYF
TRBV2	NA	CASRRYSYQPQHF
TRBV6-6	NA	CASAKPPQPQHF
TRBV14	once	CASSLGRGNTIYF
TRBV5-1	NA	CASSWDLAGGRRGEQYF
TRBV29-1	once	CSVEETPSRILGAFF
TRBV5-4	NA	CASSQKTGGTEAFF
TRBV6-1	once	CASSEWSGKNNEQFF
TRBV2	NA	CASSGGLNQPQHF